The 21 T cell receptor beta chains given below trace back to one sample, sequenced in a study of blood T cells in healthy people across ages. Sample-barcoded 5' priming and a J-beta primer mix drove a second PCR of about 7 to 11 cycles. In TCRdb, the 5' RACE reads were re-called with MiXCR into one record per CDR3 protein. The sample records roughly 860,000 distinct CDR3 sequences, approximately 65% being singletons. Sequencing was done on a sample of blood. The receptor set was obtained from a man aged 30 to 45 in good health.

On this clonotype: One end of the junction is discordant with germline, which a read error may explain. V is TRBV25-1 and J is TRBJ2-7; D remains ambiguous. Germline CDR1 is MGHDK and CDR2 is SYGVNS. CDR3 length: 14 amino acids. CDR3 in DNA: TGTGCCAGCAGTGAGATCCATAGCTCCTACGAGCAGTATTTC. Protein product: CASSEIHSSYEQYF.

The CDR3 nucleotides are TGCGCCAGCTCCTCTAGCGCTACCGCCCGGGAGCAGTACTTC. It encodes CASSSSATAREQYF. The J gene is TRBJ2-7, the V gene TRBV5-1, with D perhaps matching TRBD2 (6 bases). The CDR3 covers 14 residues. V was pared by 7 bases and J by 7 bases, with 21 bases between. CDR1 and CDR2 from the germline V gene are SGHRS and YFSETQ. Drawing the rest from reference TRBV5-1 and TRBJ2-7, the complete variable domain is KAGVTQTPRYLIKTRGQQVTLSCSPISGHRSVSWYQQTPGQGLQFLFEYFSETQRNKGNFPGRFSGRQFSNSRSEMNVSTLELGDSALYLCASSSSATAREQYFGPGTRLTVT.

This clonotype showed up just a few times. The chain links TRBV4-3 to TRBJ2-1; D not resolved. Germline lookup yields CDR1 LGHNA and CDR2 YSLEER. V was clipped by 1 base and J by 14 bases, with 12 bases between them. This CDR3 comprises 12 residues. CDR3 amino acids: CASSQGTEEEFF. The CDR3 DNA follows: TGCGCCAGCAGCCAAGGGACCGAAGAGGAGTTCTTC.

A word on this clonotype: A clone one base away is much larger, so this may be a read error. V is TRBV18 and J is TRBJ2-3; D possibly corresponds to TRBD2 (5 bases). The V end lost 4 bases, the J end lost 5 bases, and 10 bases lay between the germline ends. CDR1 is KGHSH and CDR2 is LQKENI in the germline V gene. This CDR3 region has 13 residues. The CDR3 DNA reads as TGTGCCAGCTCACTTATAGGGAGAGATACGCAGTATTTT. Its protein is CASSLIGRDTQYF.

This clonotype was counted between two and nine times. The chain employs TRBV20-1 and TRBJ2-7, with D perhaps matching TRBD2 (5 bases). Deletions cut 5 bases from V and 2 bases from J, with 16 bases between. Germline V gives CDR1 DFQATT, CDR2 SNEGSKA (reference sequence). The CDR3 totals 14 residues. CDR3 DNA sequence: TGCAGTGCTCCCAGTCGGGGAGCTACCTACGAGCAGTACTTC. Encoded protein: CSAPSRGATYEQYF.

As for this clonotype: This may be a read error: a much more frequent sequence differs by one nucleotide. The chain employs TRBV4-3 and TRBJ2-5; 8 bases line up with TRBD2. V lost 0 bases, J lost 5 bases, and 5 bases stayed unmatched. Germline loops: CDR1 LGHNA, CDR2 YSLEER. The CDR3 is made up of 15 amino acids. Here the CDR3 DNA reads TGCGCCAGCAGCCAAGAAAGGACTAGCAACGAGACCCAGTACTTC. Encoded protein: CASSQERTSNETQYF.

This sequence joins TRBV12-3 or TRBV12-4 and TRBJ2-6; 7 bases match TRBD1. J lost 4 bases, V lost 1 base, and 7 bases had no gene match. The CDR3 runs 17 residues. The CDR3 loop is CASSLGQGLGGANVLTF. CDR3 DNA: TGTGCCAGCAGTTTAGGACAGGGCTTAGGGGGGGCCAACGTCCTGACTTTC.

V and J are TRBV5-5 and TRBJ2-7; no definite D call. Trimming cost V 1 base and J 10 bases, with 12 bases left between them. The CDR3 is 12 residues long. Per germline, CDR1 SGHKS and CDR2 YYEKEE (reference sequence). The CDR3 region is CASSLLDGTQYF. DNA for the CDR3: TGTGCCAGCAGCTTGTTGGACGGCACCCAGTACTTC.

The V and J genes are TRBV7-9 and TRBJ1-1; weak D call: TRBD1 (6 bases). The CDR3 is made up of 14 amino acids. Germline V gives CDR1 SEHNR, CDR2 FQNEAQ (reference sequence). Trimming removed 7 bases at V and 4 bases at J, with 16 bases between. CDR3 in amino acids: CASTNDRSGTEAFF. The CDR3 coding sequence is TGTGCCAGCACCAACGACAGGTCGGGCACTGAAGCTTTCTTT.

Only one count was recorded for this clonotype. The rearrangement joins TRBV6-6 to TRBJ1-1; possible D gene TRBD1, 5 bases. Germline V gene sequence: CDR1 MNHNY, CDR2 SVGAGI (reference sequence). Trimming removed 0 bases at V and 4 bases at J, with 15 bases between. The length of the CDR3 is 16 residues. Here the CDR3 DNA reads TGTGCCAGCAGTTACTCTCTGGGGGGGATGGGCACTGAAGCTTTCTTT. Its translation is CASSYSLGGMGTEAFF.

The chain recombines TRBV10-3 with TRBJ1-2, with a tentative D call TRBD1 (5 bases). V lost 2 bases and J lost 6, with 7 bases in between. Germline CDR1 reads ENHRY; CDR2 reads SYGVKD. This CDR3 spans 12 amino acids. CDR3 nucleotides: TGTGCCATCAGTGAGGGGGACGATGGCTACACCTTC. Its protein is CAISEGDDGYTF.

This chain connects TRBV6-5 to TRBJ2-5; TRBD1 aligns across 10 bases. Germline V gene sequence: CDR1 MNHEY, CDR2 SVGAGI. J gave up 4 bases and V 6 bases, and 8 bases lay outside the gene matches. This CDR3 is built from 15 residues. The CDR3 sequence: CASSPGTGERETQYF. Here the CDR3 DNA reads TGTGCCAGCAGCCCCGGGACAGGGGAGCGAGAGACCCAGTACTTC.

This clonotype showed up just once. The chain has TRBV20-1 and TRBJ2-1, with D maybe TRBD2 (6 bases). The CDR3 sequence is 16 residues long. V was clipped by 6 bases and J by 6 bases, with 24 bases between them. Germline lookup yields CDR1 DFQATT and CDR2 SNEGSKA (reference sequence). DNA of the CDR3: TGCAGTGCCCTACGACACAAACCCGGGACTTTCAATGAGCAGTTCTTC. This encodes CSALRHKPGTFNEQFF.

This clonotype came up many times. The chain recombines TRBV7-2 with TRBJ2-7, with a tentative D call TRBD2 (7 bases). V was trimmed by 1 base and J by 6 bases, leaving 16 bases between them. CDR3 length: 15 residues. The germline V gene has CDR1 SGHTA and CDR2 FQGNSA. Here the CDR3 reads CASSLGFGGQSEQYF. DNA for the CDR3: TGTGCCAGCAGCTTAGGGTTCGGGGGGCAAAGCGAGCAGTACTTC.

The rearrangement links TRBV25-1 to TRBJ2-1; D is unclear. Per the germline V gene, CDR1 is MGHDK and CDR2 is SYGVNS. Deletions cut 4 bases from V and 10 bases from J, with 11 bases between. The CDR3 covers 12 residues. The DNA for the CDR3 is TGTGCCAGCAGTGGGGCCACCCAAGAGCAGTTCTTC. Amino acid sequence: CASSGATQEQFF.

The chain couples TRBV4-1 to TRBJ2-7; D possibly corresponds to TRBD2 (5 bases). Trimming cost V 6 bases and J 9 bases, with 18 bases left between them. Germline V gives CDR1 MGHRA, CDR2 YSYEKL. The CDR3 has 13 amino acids. The CDR3 spells CASSAPGLAGQYF. The CDR3, as DNA: TGCGCCAGCAGTGCTCCGGGCTTGGCGGGGCAGTACTTC.

This chain uses TRBV27 with TRBJ2-7, with TRBD2 matching 7 bases. The CDR3 totals 12 residues. Germline assignment: CDR1 MNHEY and CDR2 SMNVEV (reference sequence). V shed 7 bases, J shed 3 bases, and the junction held 3 bases outside the gene matches. DNA for the CDR3: TGTGCCAGCATGCGGGGGAGCTACGAGCAGTACTTC. It yields the protein CASMRGSYEQYF.

The chain links TRBV10-3 to TRBJ2-3; the D call may be TRBD1 or TRBD2 (6 bases each). CDR1 and CDR2 from the germline V gene are ENHRY and SYGVKD. Trimming took off 6 bases at V and 5 bases at J, with 21 bases between the two ends. The CDR3 length is 16 residues. The CDR3 DNA sequence: TGTGCCATCAGCTTTATTAACGGGGGCGAGGGAGATACGCAGTATTTT. This translates into CAISFINGGEGDTQYF.

The V call is TRBV20-1, the J call TRBJ1-2, with D possibly TRBD1 on 6 matching bases. Trimming removed 0 bases at V and 0 bases at J, with 11 bases between. CDR3 size: 15 residues. CDR1 DFQATT and CDR2 SNEGSKA come from the germline V gene (reference sequence). The CDR3 is CSARDRTETNYGYTF. The CDR3 DNA sequence: TGCAGTGCTAGAGACCGGACAGAGACTAACTATGGCTACACCTTC.

The chain has TRBV27 and TRBJ2-5; 8 bases line up with TRBD1. The J call may be mistaken, given a closer DNA end match to TRBJ2-7. Per germline, CDR1 MNHEY and CDR2 SMNVEV (reference sequence). This CDR3 contains 16 residues. DNA for the CDR3: TGTGCCAGCAGTTTATCCCCGGGACAGGTCTCCTACGAGCAGTACTTC. Its protein is CASSLSPGQVSYEQYF.

With regard to this clonotype: Mismatch with germline at one junction end may stem from a read error. The chain has TRBV4-3 and TRBJ2-5; 7 nucleotides align to TRBD2. CDR1 and CDR2 (germline): LGHNA, YSLEER. The CDR3 has 15 amino acids. The DNA for the CDR3 is TGCGCCAGCAGCCAAGATTGGACTAGTGGTGAGACCCGGTACTTC. Translated: CASSQDWTSGETRYF.